These T cell receptor beta chains were read from a single sample in a study of cytomegalovirus exposure and HLA in healthy donors. Here immunoSEQ multiplex PCR was the method, and the copy in TCRdb shows in-frame clones only, minus some. The data hold approximately 150,000 clones, with roughly 80% observed a single time. Sequenced material: PBMCs. Source of these receptors: a woman between 25 and 40 years old in good health and CMV-seronegative. Each CDR3 is given with its conserved first and last residue. The D gene is left open where the match is weak. Clone size is given for some rows only: seen once, a few or many times, or a class if the clone is expanded.

j_call v_call clone_size d_call cdr3_aa cdr3_nt
TRBJ2-5 TRBV10-3 NA NA CAISGTDQETQYF TGTGCCATCAGTGGGACAGATCAAGAGACCCAGTACTTC
TRBJ2-1 TRBV12-5 few NA CASGPSYNEQFF TGTGCTAGTGGTCCGTCGTACAATGAGCAGTTCTTC
TRBJ1-6 TRBV5-6 NA NA CASRGGNSPLHF TGTGCCAGCAGAGGGGGTAATTCACCCCTCCACTTT
TRBJ2-3 TRBV9 NA TRBD2 CASSVEGAGGRITDTQYF TGTGCCAGCAGCGTAGAGGGAGCGGGGGGCCGTATCACAGATACGCAGTATTTT
TRBJ2-7 TRBV30 NA NA CASTGEVAYEQYF TGTGCCTCTACGGGTGAGGTGGCCTACGAGCAGTACTTC
TRBJ2-7 TRBV30 once NA CAWNHMGLGGKDEQYF TGTGCCTGGAACCACATGGGGCTGGGCGGCAAGGACGAGCAGTACTTC
TRBJ1-6 TRBV7-2 NA NA CASSLVSSYNSPLHF TGTGCCAGCAGCCTGGTGAGCTCCTATAATTCACCCCTCCACTTT
TRBJ2-3 TRBV29-1 NA TRBD2 CSVGTSGGADTQYF TGCAGCGTCGGGACTAGCGGGGGGGCAGATACGCAGTATTTT
TRBJ1-6 TRBV6-1 NA NA CASGSSSYNSPLHF TGTGCCAGTGGTAGTAGCTCCTATAATTCACCCCTCCACTTT
TRBJ1-2 TRBV15 NA TRBD1 CATSRGVDRAGYTF TGTGCCACCAGCCGAGGAGTGGACAGGGCTGGCTACACCTTC
TRBJ1-5 TRBV2 NA NA CASSENRGNQPQHF TGTGCCAGCAGTGAGAACCGGGGAAATCAGCCCCAGCATTTT
TRBJ1-4 TRBV7-2 NA NA CASSPDQVEGEKLFF TGTGCCAGCAGCCCAGACCAGGTCGAAGGTGAAAAACTGTTTTTT
TRBJ1-1 TRBV30 NA NA CAWSQGLSNTEAFF TGTGCCTGGAGCCAGGGACTTTCGAACACTGAAGCTTTCTTT
TRBJ2-5 TRBV7-2 once TRBD1 CASSPEKRQGQETQYF TGTGCCAGCAGCCCCGAGAAACGACAGGGGCAAGAGACCCAGTACTTC
TRBJ2-2 TRBV18 NA NA CASSEYGKELFF TGTGCCAGCTCAGAGTACGGGAAGGAGCTGTTTTTT
TRBJ1-1 TRBV2 few NA CASIVGRWTEAFF TGTGCCAGCATCGTGGGGAGGTGGACTGAAGCTTTCTTT
TRBJ1-1 TRBV4-3 NA TRBD1 CASSQVLALGGGDSEAFF TGCGCCAGCAGCCAAGTTCTCGCACTCGGGGGTGGGGACAGTGAAGCTTTCTTT
TRBJ2-1 TRBV5-1 NA NA CASSLRSSGNEQFF TGCGCCAGCAGCTTGAGGAGTAGCGGCAATGAGCAGTTCTTC
TRBJ2-5 TRBV4-3 NA NA CASSQDSYRETQYF TGCGCCAGCAGCCAAGATTCCTACCGGGAGACCCAGTACTTC
TRBJ2-1 TRBV7-9 NA NA CASSLGLTYNEQFF TGTGCCAGCAGCTTAGGGCTTACCTACAATGAGCAGTTCTTC
TRBJ1-2 TRBV19 NA NA CASSIASDYGYTF TGTGCCAGTAGTATAGCCAGTGACTATGGCTACACCTTC
TRBJ2-2 TRBV14 NA NA CASSRGQIGELFF TGTGCCAGCAGCCGAGGACAGATCGGGGAGCTGTTTTTT
TRBJ1-5 TRBV2 NA TRBD1 CASSEEEGAWGNQPQHF TGTGCCAGCAGTGAGGAGGAGGGGGCATGGGGCAATCAGCCCCAGCATTTT
TRBJ2-7 TRBV5-1 NA NA CASKYGRASEQYF TGCGCCAGCAAATACGGCAGGGCGTCCGAGCAGTACTTC
TRBJ2-1 TRBV4-1 NA TRBD2 CASSQGGTSGRASHEQFF TGCGCCAGCAGCCAGGGGGGAACTAGCGGGAGGGCCTCCCATGAGCAGTTCTTC
TRBJ2-1 TRBV7-9 NA NA CASSLDTDNEQFF TGTGCCAGCAGCTTGGACACCGACAATGAGCAGTTCTTC
TRBJ2-5 TRBV7-2 NA NA CASSARGNQETQYF TGTGCCAGCAGCGCCCGGGGGAACCAAGAGACCCAGTACTTC
TRBJ2-7 TRBV5-7 once NA CASTRSGAYEQYF TGTGCCAGCACCAGAAGCGGAGCCTACGAGCAGTACTTC
TRBJ2-1 TRBV9 NA NA CASSEGGDPYNEQFF TGTGCCAGCAGCGAAGGGGGTGACCCCTACAATGAGCAGTTCTTC
TRBJ1-1 TRBV19 NA NA CASSMGGSQEEAFF TGTGCCAGTAGTATGGGAGGGTCACAGGAGGAAGCTTTCTTT
TRBJ2-3 TRBV5-1 NA TRBD2 CASSPRGLALQSTDTQYF TGCGCCAGCAGCCCTCGGGGACTAGCGCTTCAGAGCACAGATACGCAGTATTTT
TRBJ1-1 TRBV7-9 NA NA CASSLGGLRPAFF TGTGCCAGCTCCTTAGGAGGATTAAGGCCGGCTTTCTTT
TRBJ2-5 TRBV25-1 NA TRBD1 CASSAQGYQETQYF TGTGCCAGCAGTGCACAGGGGTACCAAGAGACCCAGTACTTC
TRBJ2-1 TRBV5-1 NA TRBD1 CASSLYQGARNERFF TGCGCCAGCAGCTTGTACCAGGGGGCGCGGAATGAGCGGTTCTTC
TRBJ2-5 TRBV6-5 NA TRBD2 CASSGPGGGETQYF TGTGCCAGCAGTGGGCCGGGAGGGGGGGAGACCCAGTACTTC
TRBJ1-1 TRBV10-3 NA TRBD1 CAIRRTGGTEAFF TGTGCCATCAGACGGACAGGGGGGACTGAAGCTTTCTTT